Included here is one TCR beta chain sequence, with context. Its cognate antigen is unknown. These data are taken from a study of CD4 T cells in relation to SARS-CoV-2 and coronaviruses. Study in general: The negative reference was HIV-1 Nef peptide pool or peptide-free culture.

Profiling relied on immunoSEQ multiplex PCR, and the TCRdb table lists in-frame clones only, not all of them. Of more than 20,000 clones listed, roughly 70% are singletons. Unmatched junction bases numbered 12, after V lost 2 bases and J lost 4 bases. The CDR3 extends over 17 amino acids. The germline gives CDR1 SGHTA, CDR2 FQGNSA. The unexposed donors gave CD4+ T cells in about 2010-2019, prior to COVID-19. CD4+ T cells were isolated from the cells after around 11 days of culture. Sequenced sample: CD4+ T cells from PBMCs, cultured in vitro. The V call is TRBV7-2, the J call TRBJ2-7; 9 bases are a match to TRBD2. The sequence came from a human donor in good health. The CDR3 loop is CASSLFLPGAGGYEQYF. CDR3 coding DNA: TGTGCCAGCAGCTTATTTCTCCCCGGAGCGGGAGGATACGAGCAGTACTTC.